Shown below are 23 T cell receptor beta chains from a single sample sequenced in a study of identical twins. Using its own MiXCR run on the 5' RACE reads, TCRdb lists one record per CDR3 protein. Found here are some 690,000 distinct CDR3 sequences, 21% of them singletons; the top ten hold around 4.5%. The same sample was also used in a study of T cells expressing NK-cell markers.

What was sequenced was PBMCs. The receptors come from a woman between 18 and 30 years old in good health.

This clonotype was seen a handful of times. This sequence joins TRBV12-3 or TRBV12-4 and TRBJ1-5, with a weak D call TRBD1 (6 bases). CDR3 size: 16 residues. V lost 4 bases and J lost 6, with 19 bases in between. The CDR3 region is CASSYQTGSWGQPQHF. The CDR3 DNA is TGTGCCAGCAGTTACCAGACAGGTTCATGGGGTCAGCCCCAGCATTTT.

This clonotype showed up just a few times. The chain combines TRBV12-3 or TRBV12-4 with TRBJ2-7; TRBD2 matches at 7 bases. The CDR3 is 12 residues long. With V trimmed by 4 bases and J by 6 bases, 3 bases remained unmatched. CDR3 in amino acids: CASSSAGREQYF. The CDR3 DNA reads as TGTGCCAGCAGTTCAGCGGGACGCGAGCAGTACTTC.

The CDR3 DNA is TGCAGCGTTGTATTGAGGACAGGGGCTGGGAGGGAGACCCAGTACTTC. Translation: CSVVLRTGAGRETQYF. This chain connects TRBV29-1 to TRBJ2-5, with TRBD1 matching 9 bases. This CDR3 has 16 residues. V lost 4 bases to trimming and J lost 5 bases; unmatched junction nucleotides: 14. Germline V gives CDR1 SQVTM, CDR2 ANQGSEA.

This clonotype was seen a single time. The V and J genes are TRBV20-1 and TRBJ2-5, with a tentative D call TRBD2 (6 bases). In germline, CDR1 is DFQATT, CDR2 SNEGSKA (reference sequence). V shed 7 bases and J shed 3 bases, with 15 bases lying between them. The CDR3 covers 13 residues. CDR3 residues: CSVLPGLKETQYF. The DNA for the CDR3 is TGCAGTGTCTTACCGGGACTCAAAGAGACCCAGTACTTC.

This clonotype was detected ten times or more. The chain links TRBV5-1 to TRBJ2-7, with TRBD2 as a possible D gene (7 bases). CDR3 length: 13 residues. Trimming removed 4 bases at V and 7 bases at J, with 15 bases between. Germline V gene data show CDR1 as SGHRS and CDR2 as YFSETQ. CDR3 sequence (DNA): TGCGCCAGCAGCCATGAACAGGGAGGGGAGCAGTACTTC. As protein: CASSHEQGGEQYF.

The chain couples TRBV20-1 to TRBJ2-1; 11 bases are a match to TRBD2. Unmatched junction bases numbered 8, after V lost 7 bases and J lost 9 bases. The CDR3 has 13 amino acids. CDR1 and CDR2 (germline): DFQATT, SNEGSKA (reference sequence). The chain's CDR3 is CSGLAGGPGEQFF. The CDR3 coding sequence is TGCAGTGGGTTAGCGGGAGGGCCAGGTGAGCAGTTCTTC.

Many counts were recorded for this clonotype. V gene TRBV20-1 combines with J gene TRBJ1-2; D is unclear. The CDR3 length is 14 residues. V shed 5 bases and J shed 0 bases, with 13 bases lying between them. Per germline, CDR1 DFQATT and CDR2 SNEGSKA (reference sequence). CDR3 in amino acids: CSAPSSLANYGYTF. The CDR3 DNA follows: TGCAGTGCTCCATCGTCTTTAGCTAACTATGGCTACACCTTC.

Regarding this clonotype: The junction departs from germline at one end; a sequencing error may be responsible. The CDR3 is CARSLEGETQYF. As DNA, the CDR3 is TGCGCCAGAAGCTTGGAAGGCGAGACCCAGTACTTC. The chain links TRBV5-1 to TRBJ2-5, with no clear D. Germline assignment: CDR1 SGHRS and CDR2 YFSETQ. There are 12 residues in the CDR3.

The rearrangement uses TRBV6-2 or TRBV6-3 and TRBJ2-3; 7 bases are shared with TRBD1. V was pared by 11 bases and J by 4 bases, with 12 bases of the junction left unmatched. CDR3 size: 14 residues. Per germline, CDR1 MNHEY and CDR2 SVGEGT. The CDR3, as DNA: TGTGCCGCTAAATTGACAGGGTTAGCAGATACGCAGTATTTT. Residues: CAAKLTGLADTQYF.

This clonotype showed up many times. The rearrangement links TRBV10-3 to TRBJ1-4; D not certain. Deletions cut 4 bases from V and 7 bases from J, with 10 bases between. CDR3 length equals 13 residues. Germline CDR1 is ENHRY and CDR2 is SYGVKD. CDR3 in amino acids: CAISAGVGEKLFF. For the CDR3, the DNA is TGTGCCATCAGTGCCGGGGTCGGTGAAAAACTGTTTTTT.

There are a few counts of this clonotype. Given a much more abundant clone one base away, this may be a read error. This chain links TRBV6-1 with TRBJ1-1; 7 bases map to TRBD1. CDR1 is MNHNS, CDR2 SASEGT, per germline. This CDR3 is 13 amino acids long. The V and J ends lost 8 bases and 0 bases, in that order; junction bases with no gene match: 3. CDR3 region: CASWGQLNTEAFF. The CDR3 DNA reads TGTGCCAGCTGGGGACAGTTGAACACTGAAGCTTTCTTT.

A note on this clonotype: Mismatch with germline at one junction end may stem from a read error. V gene TRBV7-2 combines with J gene TRBJ2-1, with 9 bases identical to TRBD1. Looked up from germline, CDR1 is SGHTA and CDR2 is FQGNSA. CDR3 length: 16 amino acids. CDR3 coding DNA: TGTGCCAGCAGCTTACGATGGGGACAGGGTAGGGATGAGCGGTTCTTC. This encodes CASSLRWGQGRDERFF.

This clonotype occurred once. DNA of the CDR3: TGTGCCAGCAGTAAGACACGGACCGGGGAGCTGTTTTTT. Translating it yields CASSKTRTGELFF. The chain joins TRBV6-6 to TRBJ2-2; unclear D gene. The CDR3 runs 13 residues. Germline-derived CDR1 and CDR2 are MNHNY and SVGAGI (reference sequence). V was pared by 5 bases and J by 5 bases, with 9 bases between.

This clonotype was picked up many times. The CDR3 nucleotides read TGTGCCATCAGGGGGGACACTGAAGCTTTCTTT. Translation gives CAIRGDTEAFF. This chain uses TRBV10-3 with TRBJ1-1, with D possibly being TRBD1 (5 bases). Trimming stripped 6 bases from V and 3 bases from J, with 5 bases between. The CDR3 runs 11 residues. Per germline, CDR1 ENHRY and CDR2 SYGVKD.

The CDR3 reads CASSISGTGSGEQYF. The CDR3 DNA is TGCGCCAGCAGTATCTCCGGGACAGGGTCTGGCGAGCAGTACTTC. The rearrangement uses TRBV5-1 and TRBJ2-7, with 9 bases identical to TRBD1. The CDR3 runs 15 residues. Germline CDR1 is SGHRS and CDR2 is YFSETQ. The V segment lost 5 bases and the J segment 6 bases; nucleotides outside the gene matches: 12.

The CDR3 DNA reads TGCAGCGCTAGCCGAGACACTGAAGCTTTCTTT. It is translated as CSASRDTEAFF. The genes are TRBV29-1 and TRBJ1-1; D uncertain. Germline lookup yields CDR1 SQVTM and CDR2 ANQGSEA. The CDR3 loop spans 11 amino acids. Deletions cut 7 bases from V and 3 bases from J, with 9 bases between.

The chain is built from TRBV10-3 and TRBJ1-3, with D hard to call. V lost 6 bases and J lost 0, with 15 bases in between. This CDR3 spans 16 amino acids. Germline assignment: CDR1 ENHRY and CDR2 SYGVKD. The CDR3 here is CAIRSGPIISGNTIYF. CDR3 coding DNA: TGTGCCATCAGGTCAGGACCGATCATCTCTGGAAACACCATATATTTT.

In this sample, this clonotype turned up many times. This rearrangement joins TRBV10-3 to TRBJ1-1; D uncertain. Trimming removed 0 bases from V and 0 bases from J, with 14 bases in between. This CDR3 region has 17 residues. Germline V gene sequence: CDR1 ENHRY, CDR2 SYGVKD. The CDR3 here is CAISESKGRGMNTEAFF. The CDR3 DNA reads as TGTGCCATCAGTGAGTCGAAAGGGCGTGGGATGAACACTGAAGCTTTCTTT.

The chain couples TRBV2 to TRBJ2-2; no clear D gene. This CDR3 is 12 amino acids long. Germline V gene data show CDR1 as SNHLY and CDR2 as FYNNEI. V lost 8 bases to trimming and J lost 3 bases, with 7 bases between them. CDR3 in amino acids: CASATDTGELFF. CDR3 in DNA: TGTGCCAGCGCCACAGACACCGGGGAGCTGTTTTTT.

This clonotype was seen only a few times. The chain uses TRBV7-8 and TRBJ2-1; D is possibly TRBD2 (5 bases). V was pared by 1 base and J by 5 bases, with 12 bases between. Germline CDR1 SGHVS, CDR2 FQNEAQ. CDR3 length: 15 amino acids. The CDR3 region is CASSLGAAVHNEQFF. The CDR3 region has the DNA TGTGCCAGCAGCTTAGGAGCGGCCGTACACAATGAGCAGTTCTTC.

This clonotype was seen more than once but under ten times. J is TRBJ1-1 and V is TRBV20-1; D uncertain. Germline assignment: CDR1 DFQATT and CDR2 SNEGSKA (reference sequence). The V gene lost 3 bases and the J gene lost 2 bases, with 10 bases spanning the gap. The CDR3 length is 13 residues. The CDR3 DNA is TGCAGTGCTAGGCGAACCTATAACACTGAAGCTTTCTTT. Amino acid sequence: CSARRTYNTEAFF.

CDR3 protein: CASSSGGDPDTQYF. CDR3 DNA: TGTGCCAGCAGTTCCGGCGGGGACCCAGATACGCAGTATTTT. V and J are TRBV6-5 and TRBJ2-3; D possibly corresponds to TRBD2 (6 bases). The CDR3 sequence is 14 residues long. From germline, CDR1 is MNHEY and CDR2 SVGAGI. Between the trimmed V and J ends, which lost 4 bases and 4 bases, there was a span of 12 bases.

The CDR3 nucleotides are TGTGCCAGCAGCCAAGAAGTGGACGGGGAAGCTTTCTTT. It translates to CASSQEVDGEAFF. The rearrangement links TRBV3-1 to TRBJ1-1, with unresolved D. Trimming shortened V by 0 bases and J by 8 bases, and 10 bases separated the two germline ends. The CDR3 extends over 13 amino acids. CDR1 is LGHDT, CDR2 YNNKEL, per germline (reference sequence).